This passage covers 10 T cell receptor beta chains from one sample sequenced in a study of cytomegalovirus exposure and HLA in healthy donors. Only in-frame clones appear in the TCRdb table, and some are missing; sequencing was by immunoSEQ multiplex PCR. The data hold over 150,000 clones, with around 92% observed a single time. Material for sequencing was PBMCs. The receptors come from a man between 18 and 35 years old in good health and CMV-seropositive.

The chain combines TRBV9 with TRBJ1-5; TRBD1 agrees at 7 bases. With V trimmed by 3 bases and J by 7 bases, 10 bases remained unmatched. This CDR3 has 15 residues. Per germline, CDR1 SGDLS and CDR2 YYNGEE. CDR3 nucleotide sequence: TGTGCCAGCAGCGCGGGACAGCTCCCGGGGCAGCCCCAGCATTTT. Amino acid sequence: CASSAGQLPGQPQHF. Full variable domain (missing parts from reference TRBV9 and TRBJ1-5): DSGVTQTPKHLITATGQRVTLRCSPRSGDLSVYWYQQSLDQGLQFLIQYYNGEERAKGNILERFSAQQFPDLHSELNLSSLELGDSALYFCASSAGQLPGQPQHFGDGTRLSIL.

This rearrangement joins TRBV11-2 to TRBJ1-1; TRBD1 aligns across 7 bases. The CDR3 contains 16 residues. The germline V gene encodes CDR1 SGHAT and CDR2 FQNNGV. With V trimmed by 1 base and J by 4 bases, 9 bases remained unmatched. The CDR3: CASSLVFTGERTEAFF. Written as DNA, the CDR3 is TGTGCCAGCAGCTTAGTATTTACAGGGGAGCGCACTGAAGCTTTCTTT.

The DNA of the CDR3 is TGCGCCAGCAGCCGGGACAGGGTCACCGGGGAGCTGTTTTTT. It translates to CASSRDRVTGELFF. The rearrangement joins TRBV5-1 to TRBJ2-2; 9 nucleotides align to TRBD1. The CDR3 length is 14 residues. Germline trimming cut 4 bases from V and 4 bases from J; bases unmatched to any gene: 2. CDR1 is SGHRS and CDR2 is YFSETQ in the germline V gene.

This rearrangement joins TRBV18 to TRBJ1-4, with TRBD1 matching 7 bases. The CDR3 loop spans 16 amino acids. CDR1 is KGHSH and CDR2 is LQKENI in the germline V gene. V gave up 3 bases and J gave up 7 bases; unmatched junction bases: 11. The CDR3 DNA follows: TGTGCCAGCTCACCTGGACAGGCGAGAGCAAGTGAAAAACTGTTTTTT. It translates to CASSPGQARASEKLFF. Variable domain in full (rest from reference TRBV18 and TRBJ1-4): NAGVMQNPRHLVRRRGQEARLRCSPMKGHSHVYWYRQLPEEGLKFMVYLQKENIIDESGMPKERFSAEFPKEGPSILRIQQVVRGDSAAYFCASSPGQARASEKLFFGSGTQLSVL.

The V gene is TRBV15, the J gene TRBJ2-7; D remains unclear. CDR3 length: 14 amino acids. V lost 0 bases and J 3 bases, leaving 9 bases between the germline ends. CDR1 is LNHNV and CDR2 is YYDKDF in the germline V gene (reference sequence). The chain's CDR3 is CATSREERRYEQYF. CDR3 nucleotides: TGTGCCACCAGCAGAGAGGAGCGCCGCTACGAGCAGTACTTC.

This sequence joins TRBV29-1 and TRBJ2-7, with D possibly being TRBD2 (6 bases). CDR3 size: 12 residues. V lost 7 bases, J lost 0 bases, and 10 bases lay in between. CDR1 and CDR2 (germline): SQVTM, ANQGSEA. CDR3 protein: CSARLGSYEQYF. The CDR3 DNA follows: TGCAGCGCTCGACTAGGCTCCTACGAGCAGTACTTC.

The V gene is TRBV2, the J gene TRBJ1-4, with 7 bases aligning to TRBD1. Germline loops: CDR1 SNHLY, CDR2 FYNNEI. J gave up 2 bases and V 5 bases, and 5 bases lay outside the gene matches. The CDR3 length is 15 residues. The CDR3 sequence is CASSPNRGTNEKLFF. CDR3 sequence (DNA): TGTGCCAGCAGTCCTAACAGGGGCACTAATGAAAAACTGTTTTTT.

The chain uses TRBV11-2 and TRBJ2-1; the match to TRBD2 covers 7 bases. Trimming cost V 2 bases and J 6 bases; bases outside gene matches: 4. Germline values: CDR1 SGHAT, CDR2 FQNNGV. The CDR3 runs 14 residues. The CDR3 is CASSLSGTANEQFF. CDR3 DNA: TGTGCCAGCAGCTTAAGCGGGACGGCCAATGAGCAGTTCTTC.

The gene calls are TRBV28 and TRBJ2-7; TRBD1 matches 9 bases. CDR1 MDHEN and CDR2 SYDVKM come from the germline V gene. V shed 1 base and J 3 bases; nucleotides not matched to a gene: 10. The CDR3 is 17 amino acids. CDR3 residues: CASSLSVQGASDYEQYF. The CDR3 coding sequence is TGTGCCAGCAGTTTATCCGTACAGGGGGCATCGGACTACGAGCAGTACTTC.

V is TRBV9 and J is TRBJ2-5, with 9 bases aligning to TRBD1. This CDR3 region has 14 residues. CDR1 and CDR2 (germline): SGDLS, YYNGEE. The junction had 6 bases not matched to a gene; V was cut back by 4 bases and J by 5 bases. CDR3 in DNA: TGTGCCAGCAGCCCAACAGGGGGCGCGGAGACCCAGTACTTC. Its translation is CASSPTGGAETQYF.